This TCR beta chain was sequenced in a study of shared clonotypes between healthy human individuals. Study-level background: Contributing individuals were a couple of females and three males aged 18 to 49. Study observations and caveats: Naive subsets tended to show greater estimated richness than memory subsets.

A remark on this clone: The antigen remains unidentified.

Only Caucasian adults living in Nashville, Tennessee served as donors. The study ran the assay at deep level. The table came from immunoSEQ multiplex PCR; TCRdb's copy has only in-frame clones and leaves some out. The repertoire has roughly 2.5 million clones, 85% to 95% of them found once; the top ten carry around 0.15%. Between the trimmed V and J ends, which lost 6 bases and 1 base, there was a span of 13 bases. This CDR3 is built from 14 residues. Germline assignment: CDR1 SGHRS and CDR2 YFSETQ. The TCR was taken from a man aged 18-30 years in good health. The sequencing sample was made of naive CD4+ T cells sorted from blood. Subset of the sample: CD45RA+ positively selected. The rearrangement joins TRBV5-1 to TRBJ2-5, with D maybe TRBD2 (6 bases). In DNA, the CDR3 is TGCGCCAGCATGAAAGCGGGCCTCCAAGAGACCCAGTACTTC. It yields the protein CASMKAGLQETQYF.